This is a list of T cell receptor beta chains from one sample in a study of T cell responses to AZD1222 COVID-19 vaccine. Here immunoSEQ multiplex PCR was the method, and the copy in TCRdb shows in-frame clones only, minus some. The sample includes 90,000 to 95,000 clones, 91% seen only once; the top ten take around 8%. Specimen: peripheral blood, collected on day 0 of AZD1222 vaccination. All receptors derive from an adult in good health. The CDR3 runs from the conserved cysteine through the conserved F or W. Fields, in order: V gene, D gene, clone size, J gene, CDR3 protein, CDR3 DNA. A D gene is named only where the DNA matches it firmly. Not all rows give a size; the values are once, few, many and, for expanded clones, a class.

v_call: TRBV28
d_call: TRBD1
clone_size: .
j_call: TRBJ2-5
cdr3_aa: CASSSPRGQGETQYF
cdr3_nt: TGTGCCAGCAGTTCGCCCAGAGGACAGGGGGAGACCCAGTACTTC

v_call: TRBV5-6
d_call: .
clone_size: .
j_call: TRBJ1-5
cdr3_aa: CASSHGTGYSNQPQHF
cdr3_nt: TGTGCCAGCAGCCACGGGACCGGCTATAGCAATCAGCCCCAGCATTTT

v_call: TRBV7-2
d_call: TRBD2
clone_size: .
j_call: TRBJ2-3
cdr3_aa: CASSSRGGRDTQYF
cdr3_nt: TGTGCCAGCAGTTCGCGGGGGGGGAGAGATACGCAGTATTTT

v_call: TRBV7-9
d_call: TRBD2
clone_size: once
j_call: TRBJ2-3
cdr3_aa: CASTQGSGSGADTQYF
cdr3_nt: TGTGCCAGCACCCAAGGTAGCGGGAGTGGTGCAGATACGCAGTATTTT

v_call: TRBV30
d_call: .
clone_size: .
j_call: TRBJ1-5
cdr3_aa: CAWSPPVGHSNQPQHF
cdr3_nt: TGTGCCTGGAGTCCCCCGGTTGGGCATTCCAATCAGCCCCAGCATTTT

v_call: TRBV12-3/TRBV12-4
d_call: .
clone_size: .
j_call: TRBJ1-6
cdr3_aa: CASSPVQSSPLHF
cdr3_nt: TGTGCCAGCAGTCCGGTACAGTCTTCACCCCTCCACTTT

v_call: TRBV27
d_call: TRBD1
clone_size: .
j_call: TRBJ2-1
cdr3_aa: CASSDLDRGNEQFF
cdr3_nt: TGTGCCAGCAGTGACCTGGACAGGGGGAATGAGCAGTTCTTC

v_call: TRBV30
d_call: TRBD1
clone_size: .
j_call: TRBJ1-5
cdr3_aa: CAWGTGNQPQHF
cdr3_nt: TGTGCCTGGGGGACAGGGAATCAGCCCCAGCATTTT

v_call: TRBV7-3
d_call: TRBD1
clone_size: few
j_call: TRBJ1-6
cdr3_aa: CASTGQVSPLHF
cdr3_nt: TGTGCCAGCACTGGACAGGTTTCACCCCTCCACTTT

v_call: TRBV7-9
d_call: .
clone_size: .
j_call: TRBJ1-3
cdr3_aa: CASRGGSTGNTIYF
cdr3_nt: TGTGCCAGCAGGGGGGGCTCCACTGGAAACACCATATATTTT

v_call: TRBV7-8
d_call: .
clone_size: .
j_call: TRBJ1-5
cdr3_aa: CASSLVGSNQPQHF
cdr3_nt: TGTGCCAGCAGCTTAGTGGGTAGCAATCAGCCCCAGCATTTT